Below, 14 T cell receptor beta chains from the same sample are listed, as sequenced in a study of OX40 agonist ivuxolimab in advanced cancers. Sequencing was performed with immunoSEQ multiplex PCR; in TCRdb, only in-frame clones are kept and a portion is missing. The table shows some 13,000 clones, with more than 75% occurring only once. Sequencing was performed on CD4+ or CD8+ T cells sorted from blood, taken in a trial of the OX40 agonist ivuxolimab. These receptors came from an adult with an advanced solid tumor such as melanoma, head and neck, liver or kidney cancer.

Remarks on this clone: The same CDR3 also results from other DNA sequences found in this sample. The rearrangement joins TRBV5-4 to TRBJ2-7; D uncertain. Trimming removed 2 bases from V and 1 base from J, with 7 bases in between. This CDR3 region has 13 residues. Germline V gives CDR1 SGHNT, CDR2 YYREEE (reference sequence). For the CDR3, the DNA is TGTGCCAGCAGCTTCGGGTCGTCCTACGAGCAGTACTTC. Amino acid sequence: CASSFGSSYEQYF.

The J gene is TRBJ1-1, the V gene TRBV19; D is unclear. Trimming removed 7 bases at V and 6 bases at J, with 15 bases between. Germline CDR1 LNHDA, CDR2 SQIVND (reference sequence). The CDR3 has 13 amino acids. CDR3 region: CASNSIGLAEAFF. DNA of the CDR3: TGTGCCAGTAATTCGATAGGGTTGGCTGAAGCTTTCTTT.

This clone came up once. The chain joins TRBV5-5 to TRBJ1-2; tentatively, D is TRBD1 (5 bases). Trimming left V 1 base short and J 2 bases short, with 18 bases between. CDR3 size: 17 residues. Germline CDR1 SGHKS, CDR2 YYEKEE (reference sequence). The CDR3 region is CASSLYVWGVRNYGYTF. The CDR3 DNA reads TGTGCCAGCAGCTTGTACGTTTGGGGCGTGAGGAACTATGGCTACACCTTC.

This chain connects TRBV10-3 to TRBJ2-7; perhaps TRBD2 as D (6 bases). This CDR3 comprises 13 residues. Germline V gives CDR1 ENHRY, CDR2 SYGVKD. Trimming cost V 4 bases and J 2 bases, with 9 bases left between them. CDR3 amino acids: CAISGDLAYEQYF. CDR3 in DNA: TGTGCCATCAGTGGGGACTTGGCCTACGAGCAGTACTTC.

CDR3 DNA: TGTGCCAGCAGTTACTCGATGAACACTGAAGCTTTCTTT. It translates to CASSYSMNTEAFF. The gene calls are TRBV6-7 and TRBJ1-1; no reliable D call. TRBV6-7 is an ORF; its function is uncertain. The CDR3 covers 13 residues. V was cut by 0 bases and J by 0 bases, with 2 bases left in between.

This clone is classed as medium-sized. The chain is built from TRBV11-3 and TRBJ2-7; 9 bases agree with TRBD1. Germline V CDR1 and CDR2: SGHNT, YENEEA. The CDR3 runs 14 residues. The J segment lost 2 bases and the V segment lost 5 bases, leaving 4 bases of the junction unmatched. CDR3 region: CASSPWTGAYEQYF. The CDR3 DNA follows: TGTGCCAGCAGCCCATGGACAGGGGCCTACGAGCAGTACTTC.

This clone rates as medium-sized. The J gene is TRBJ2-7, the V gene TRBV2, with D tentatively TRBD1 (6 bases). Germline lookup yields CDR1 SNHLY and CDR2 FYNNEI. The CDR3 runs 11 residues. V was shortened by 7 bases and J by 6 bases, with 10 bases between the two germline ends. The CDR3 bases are TGTGCCAGCACGATCAGGGGCGAGCAGTACTTC. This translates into CASTIRGEQYF.

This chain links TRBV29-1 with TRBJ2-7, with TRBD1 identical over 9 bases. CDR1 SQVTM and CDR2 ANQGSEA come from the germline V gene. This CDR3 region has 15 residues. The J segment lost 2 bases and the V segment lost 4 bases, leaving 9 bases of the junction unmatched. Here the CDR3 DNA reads TGCAGCGTTGTTTCGGGACAGGGTAAACCCTACGAGCAGTACTTC. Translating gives CSVVSGQGKPYEQYF.

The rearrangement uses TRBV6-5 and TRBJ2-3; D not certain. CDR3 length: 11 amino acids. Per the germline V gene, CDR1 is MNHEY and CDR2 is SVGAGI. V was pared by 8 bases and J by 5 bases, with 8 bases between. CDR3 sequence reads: CASGNRDTQYF. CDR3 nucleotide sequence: TGTGCCAGCGGGAACAGAGATACGCAGTATTTT.

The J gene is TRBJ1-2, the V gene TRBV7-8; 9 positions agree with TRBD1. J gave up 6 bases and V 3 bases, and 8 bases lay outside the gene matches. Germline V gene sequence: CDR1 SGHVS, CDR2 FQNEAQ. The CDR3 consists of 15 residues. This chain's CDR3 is CASSLFRGQGNGYTF. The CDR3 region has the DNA TGTGCCAGCAGCTTGTTCCGCGGACAGGGGAATGGCTACACCTTC.

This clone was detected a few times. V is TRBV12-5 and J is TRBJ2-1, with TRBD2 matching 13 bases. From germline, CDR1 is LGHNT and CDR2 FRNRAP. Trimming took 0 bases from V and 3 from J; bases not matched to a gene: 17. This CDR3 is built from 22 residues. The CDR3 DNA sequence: TGTGCTAGTGGTTTGGTTCCTCGACGGCCCGGGACTAGCGGGGACTTCTACAATGAGCAGTTCTTC. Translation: CASGLVPRRPGTSGDFYNEQFF.

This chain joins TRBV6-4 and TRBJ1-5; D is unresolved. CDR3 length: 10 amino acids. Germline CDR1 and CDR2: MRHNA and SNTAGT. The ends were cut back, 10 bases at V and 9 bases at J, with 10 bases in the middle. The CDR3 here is CATHLRPQHF. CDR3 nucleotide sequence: TGTGCCACCCATCTTCGGCCCCAGCATTTT.

CDR3 coding DNA: TGTGCCAGTAGTATATCGGGAGATCTCTACAATGAGCAGTTCTTC. Protein: CASSISGDLYNEQFF. The chain is built from TRBV19 and TRBJ2-1; D is perhaps TRBD2 (6 bases). The germline V gene encodes CDR1 LNHDA and CDR2 SQIVND (reference sequence). Trimming cost V 2 bases and J 3 bases, with 11 bases left between them. CDR3 length: 15 residues.

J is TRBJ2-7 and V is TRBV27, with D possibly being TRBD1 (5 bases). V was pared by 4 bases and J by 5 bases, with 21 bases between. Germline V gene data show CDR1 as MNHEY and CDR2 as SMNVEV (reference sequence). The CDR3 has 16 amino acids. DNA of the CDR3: TGTGCCAGCAGTTCCACAGGACCCGTGGGGTTCCACGAGCAGTACTTC. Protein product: CASSSTGPVGFHEQYF.